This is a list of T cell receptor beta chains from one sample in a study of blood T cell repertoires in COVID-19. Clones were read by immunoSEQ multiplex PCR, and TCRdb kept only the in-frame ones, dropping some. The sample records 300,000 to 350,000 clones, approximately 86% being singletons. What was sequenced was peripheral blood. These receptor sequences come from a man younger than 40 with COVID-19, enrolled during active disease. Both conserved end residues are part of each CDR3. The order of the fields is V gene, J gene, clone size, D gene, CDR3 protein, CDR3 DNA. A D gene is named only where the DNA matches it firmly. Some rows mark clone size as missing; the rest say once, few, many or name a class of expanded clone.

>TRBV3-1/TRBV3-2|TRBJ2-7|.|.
CASSQVEGAYEQYF
TGTGCCAGCAGCCAAGTGGAGGGGGCGTACGAGCAGTACTTC
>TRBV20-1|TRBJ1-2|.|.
CSASGGGPGMINYGYTF
TGCAGTGCTAGTGGGGGGGGTCCAGGGATGATAAACTATGGCTACACCTTC
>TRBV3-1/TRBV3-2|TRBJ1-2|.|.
CASSQAGFRGGDGYTF
TGTGCCAGCAGCCAAGCTGGTTTTCGAGGGGGAGATGGCTACACCTTC
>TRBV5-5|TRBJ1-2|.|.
CASSLARTAYGYTF
TGTGCCAGCAGCTTGGCCCGGACAGCCTATGGCTACACCTTC
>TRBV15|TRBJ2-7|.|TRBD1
CATSREGIRDRDHEQYF
TGTGCCACCAGCAGAGAAGGCATTAGGGACAGGGACCACGAGCAGTACTTC
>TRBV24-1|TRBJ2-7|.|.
CATSDFKAGNHYEQYF
TGTGCCACCAGTGATTTCAAGGCAGGAAATCACTACGAGCAGTACTTC
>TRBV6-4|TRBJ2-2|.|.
CASSGQAYTGELFF
TGTGCCAGCAGTGGACAGGCTTACACCGGGGAGCTGTTTTTT
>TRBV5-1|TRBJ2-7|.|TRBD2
CASALGLLAYEQYF
TGCGCCAGCGCCCTGGGACTACTTGCCTACGAGCAGTACTTC
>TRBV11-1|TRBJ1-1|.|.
CASSSPRGGRVTEAFF
TGTGCCAGCAGCTCCCCACGGGGGGGGCGGGTTACTGAAGCTTTCTTT
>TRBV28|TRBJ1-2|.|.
CASSLERGWGYTF
TGTGCCAGCAGTTTAGAACGCGGGTGGGGCTACACCTTC
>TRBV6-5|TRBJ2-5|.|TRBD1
CASRDRGRRETQYF
TGTGCCAGCAGAGACAGGGGGCGCAGAGAGACCCAGTACTTC
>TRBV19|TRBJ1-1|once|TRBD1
CASSPPGGGIWTEAFF
TGTGCCAGTAGTCCCCCCGGAGGGGGCATTTGGACTGAAGCTTTCTTT
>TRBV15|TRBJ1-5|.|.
CATSRDRRVQPQHF
TGTGCCACCAGCAGAGATCGCAGGGTTCAGCCCCAGCATTTT
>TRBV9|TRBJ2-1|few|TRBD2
CASSLVGTSGRAPYNEQFF
TGTGCCAGCAGTCTTGTAGGGACTAGCGGGAGGGCCCCCTACAATGAGCAGTTCTTC
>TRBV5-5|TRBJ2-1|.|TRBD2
CASSLGGSEQFF
TGTGCCAGCAGCTTGGGCGGGAGCGAGCAGTTCTTC
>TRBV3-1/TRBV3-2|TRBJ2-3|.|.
CASSRPGRGDTQYF
TGTGCCAGCAGCCGACCAGGCAGGGGTGATACGCAGTATTTT
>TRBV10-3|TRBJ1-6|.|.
CAISESGGNSPLHF
TGTGCCATCAGTGAATCGGGTGGAAATTCACCCCTCCACTTT
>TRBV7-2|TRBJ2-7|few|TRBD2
CASSLVFSGLEQYF
TGTGCCAGCAGCTTAGTTTTTAGCGGGCTCGAGCAGTACTTC
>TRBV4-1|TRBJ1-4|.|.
CASSPKTEIATNEKLFF
TGCGCCAGCAGCCCTAAAACAGAGATTGCAACTAATGAAAAACTGTTTTTT
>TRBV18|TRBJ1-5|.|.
CASSPPESQPQHF
TGTGCCAGCTCACCACCGGAGAGTCAGCCCCAGCATTTT
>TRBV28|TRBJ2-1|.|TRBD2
CASSSSGRANNEQFF
TGTGCCAGCAGTTCTAGCGGGAGGGCCAACAATGAGCAGTTCTTC
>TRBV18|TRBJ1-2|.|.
CASSPTDNYGYTF
TGTGCCAGCTCACCGACAGATAACTATGGCTACACCTTC
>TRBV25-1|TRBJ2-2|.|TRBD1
CASSEAFTGGTGELFF
TGTGCCAGCAGTGAAGCTTTCACAGGGGGCACCGGGGAGCTGTTTTTT
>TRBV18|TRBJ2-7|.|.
CASSPSRGSYEQYF
TGTGCCAGCTCACCATCCAGGGGTTCCTACGAGCAGTACTTC
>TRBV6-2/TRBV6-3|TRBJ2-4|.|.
CASSYSPGSGWYF
TGTGCCAGCAGTTACTCTCCGGGTTCAGGGTGGTACTTC
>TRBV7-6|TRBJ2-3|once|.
CASSSGLPTETQYF
TGTGCCAGCAGCTCGGGACTCCCTACGGAGACGCAGTATTTT
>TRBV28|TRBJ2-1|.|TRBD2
CASSTGTSGSDEQFF
TGTGCCAGCAGTACCGGGACTAGCGGGAGTGATGAGCAGTTCTTC
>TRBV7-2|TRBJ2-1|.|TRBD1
CASSPPGQGAGEQFF
TGTGCCAGCAGCCCCCCGGGACAGGGGGCAGGTGAGCAGTTCTTC
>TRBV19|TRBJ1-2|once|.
CASGGILSGYTF
TGTGCCAGTGGGGGGATTCTCTCTGGCTACACCTTC
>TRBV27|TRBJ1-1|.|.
CASSHNRSGRGNGMNTEAFF
TGTGCCAGCAGCCACAATCGTTCCGGACGAGGGAACGGAATGAACACTGAAGCTTTCTTT
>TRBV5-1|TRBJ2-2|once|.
CASSRTFGNTGELFF
TGCGCCAGCAGCCGGACATTCGGGAACACCGGGGAGCTGTTTTTT
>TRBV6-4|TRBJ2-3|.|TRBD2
CASSDQSGGATDTQYF
TGTGCCAGCAGTGACCAAAGCGGGGGGGCCACAGATACGCAGTATTTT
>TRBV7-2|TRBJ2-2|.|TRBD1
CASSLVRGTGELFF
TGTGCCAGCAGCTTAGTCAGGGGGACCGGGGAGCTGTTTTTT
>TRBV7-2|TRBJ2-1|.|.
CASSLDIPKQFF
TGTGCCAGCAGCTTGGACATCCCTAAGCAGTTCTTC
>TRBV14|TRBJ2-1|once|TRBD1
CASSQESIWDSYNEQFF
TGTGCCAGCAGCCAAGAGAGTATTTGGGACAGTTACAATGAGCAGTTCTTC
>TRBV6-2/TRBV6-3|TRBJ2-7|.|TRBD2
CASSLQRAGGYEQYF
TGTGCCAGCAGTTTACAAAGAGCGGGAGGTTACGAGCAGTACTTC
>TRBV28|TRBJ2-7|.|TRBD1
CASSWDRGRMATYEQYF
TGTGCCAGCAGTTGGGACAGGGGAAGGATGGCAACCTACGAGCAGTACTTC
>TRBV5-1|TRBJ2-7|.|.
CASSPPPSGTPSYEQYF
TGCGCCAGCAGCCCCCCCCCGTCCGGGACTCCCTCCTACGAGCAGTACTTC
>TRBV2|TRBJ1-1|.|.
CASSERGGDTEAFF
TGTGCCAGCAGTGAAAGGGGGGGAGACACTGAAGCTTTCTTT
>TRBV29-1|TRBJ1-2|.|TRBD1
CSAIGQGFDYGYTF
TGCAGCGCCATAGGACAGGGCTTCGACTATGGCTACACCTTC
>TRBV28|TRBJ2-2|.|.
CASRTPTGTPNTGELFF
TGTGCCAGCAGGACCCCGACCGGGACACCGAACACCGGGGAGCTGTTTTTT
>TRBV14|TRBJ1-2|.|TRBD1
CASSQVSTGGIYGYTF
TGTGCCAGCAGCCAAGTTTCGACAGGGGGAATATATGGCTACACCTTC
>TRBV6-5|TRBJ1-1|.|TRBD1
CASSYSWDSSPTEAFF
TGTGCCAGCAGTTACTCCTGGGACAGTTCGCCCACTGAAGCTTTCTTT
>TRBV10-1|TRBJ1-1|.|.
CASSESTGRGNTEAFF
TGCGCCAGCAGTGAGTCAACAGGCAGGGGGAACACTGAAGCTTTCTTT
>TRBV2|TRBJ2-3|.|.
CALAGTTDTQYF
TGTGCCCTGGCGGGGACCACAGATACGCAGTATTTT
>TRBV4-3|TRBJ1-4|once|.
CASSQDTLGGAGNEKLFF
TGCGCCAGCAGCCAAGATACCTTAGGGGGGGCCGGTAATGAAAAACTGTTTTTT
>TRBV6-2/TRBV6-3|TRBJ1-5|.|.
CASSYVRSQPQHF
TGTGCCAGCAGTTACGTGCGGTCTCAGCCCCAGCATTTT